This record looks at one TCR beta chain sequence and its context. At one end, the junction sequence differs from germline, possibly due to a read error. The sequence runs out 3 residues before the end of the CDR3; the remainder is reconstructed from the germline J gene. This CDR3 region has 15 residues. Germline CDR1 SGHTA, CDR2 FQGTGA. Data came from immunoSEQ multiplex PCR; TCRdb stores just in-frame clones and leaves some out. The sample table sets out tens of thousands of clones. The data are from a study of T cells in women clearing cervical HPV infection. The chain has TRBV7-3 and TRBJ2-7, with TRBD1 matching over 9 bases. The sample consisted of blood buffy coat. The TCR comes from a woman aged 18-69 years with a cervical HPV16 infection that either progressed to CIN3+ or cleared (not recorded which). The CDR3 reads CASSLTGTGHNEQYF. The CDR3 bases that were read are TGTGCCAGCAGCCTAACCGGGACAGGGCATAACGAG.